These 22 T cell receptor beta chains were all obtained from the same sample, sequenced in a study of early stage breast cancer tumors. Repertoires were generated with immunoSEQ multiplex PCR, while TCRdb's copy carries only in-frame clones and drops some. The table records about 50,000 clones, about 80% of them present only once. Source material: blood. The origin of the receptors is a person in their thirties with breast cancer.

This clone was observed once. This rearrangement joins TRBV4-3 to TRBJ2-1; a weak D match, TRBD1 (5 bases). The V end was cut by 0 bases, the J end by 0 bases, with 9 bases between. The CDR3 is 16 amino acids. Germline CDR1 and CDR2: LGHNA and YSLEER. The CDR3 sequence: CASSQDTQGSYNEQFF. The CDR3 nucleotides are TGCGCCAGCAGCCAAGACACGCAGGGCTCCTACAATGAGCAGTTCTTC.

The genes are TRBV19 and TRBJ1-1; D may be TRBD1 (5 bases). This CDR3 spans 14 amino acids. V was cut by 6 bases and J by 1 base, with 12 bases left in between. The V gene's germline CDR1 is LNHDA and CDR2 SQIVND (reference sequence). The CDR3, as DNA: TGTGCCAGTAGCTCAGGGAGGTGGAACACTGAAGCTTTCTTT. It translates to CASSSGRWNTEAFF.

The J gene is TRBJ1-4, the V gene TRBV6-1, with unresolved D. Per germline, CDR1 MNHNS and CDR2 SASEGT. The CDR3 runs 11 residues. CDR3: CGTRSNEKLFF. The CDR3 DNA reads TGTGGAACTCGGTCCAATGAAAAACTGTTTTTT.

The chain is built from TRBV2 and TRBJ2-6, with 8 bases matching TRBD2. This CDR3 has 16 residues. Germline trimming cut 5 bases from V and 2 bases from J; bases unmatched to any gene: 5. The germline V gene encodes CDR1 SNHLY and CDR2 FYNNEI. The CDR3, as DNA: TGTGCCAGCAGTATCTCGGGGGGGGCTGGGGCCAACGTCCTGACTTTC. It yields the protein CASSISGGAGANVLTF.

V usage is TRBV10-1 and J usage is TRBJ2-3; perhaps TRBD2 as D (6 bases). This CDR3 is 15 amino acids long. The ends were cut back, 5 bases at V and 0 bases at J, with 12 bases in the middle. Germline V lookup: CDR1 WNHNN, CDR2 SYGVQD (reference sequence). The CDR3 DNA sequence: TGCGCCAGCAGTTTATCTAGCGAAAGCACAGATACGCAGTATTTT. Translated, it gives CASSLSSESTDTQYF.

V gene TRBV5-1 combines with J gene TRBJ2-7; TRBD2 aligns across 13 bases. With 2 bases clipped from V and 3 bases from J, the junction kept 5 bases outside the gene matches. The CDR3 spans 16 residues. Germline values: CDR1 SGHRS, CDR2 YFSETQ. The CDR3 DNA reads TGCGCCAGCAGCTTCGGACTAGCGGGAGTTCTCTACGAGCAGTACTTC. This encodes CASSFGLAGVLYEQYF.

The chain uses TRBV5-1 and TRBJ1-2; D is perhaps TRBD1 (5 bases). Germline values: CDR1 SGHRS, CDR2 YFSETQ. V lost 0 bases and J 4 bases, leaving 13 bases between the germline ends. This CDR3 has 15 amino acids. CDR3 residues: CASSLGGGSIYGYTF. In DNA, the CDR3 is TGCGCCAGCAGCTTGGGTGGGGGTTCCATCTATGGCTACACCTTC.

This clone has just a few counts. The chain couples TRBV19 to TRBJ2-3; TRBD2 matches at 9 bases. The junction had 5 bases not matched to a gene; V was cut back by 3 bases and J by 4 bases. Germline loops: CDR1 LNHDA, CDR2 SQIVND (reference sequence). The CDR3 is made up of 15 amino acids. The CDR3 DNA sequence: TGTGCCAGTAGTATTGGGGCGGGAGGGCCAGATACGCAGTATTTT. Translation gives CASSIGAGGPDTQYF.

The chain is built from TRBV19 and TRBJ1-4; possible D gene TRBD1, 5 bases. Germline CDR1 reads LNHDA; CDR2 reads SQIVND (reference sequence). The V and J ends lost 5 bases and 3 bases respectively, with 13 bases between them. The CDR3 totals 15 residues. The CDR3 DNA follows: TGTGCCAGTAGTGATGTCTTCAGGGCTAATGAAAAACTGTTTTTT. It is translated as CASSDVFRANEKLFF.

This clone was counted a few times. The chain joins TRBV30 to TRBJ1-1; D uncertain. The CDR3 contains 13 residues. V was shortened by 1 base and J by 3 bases, with 9 bases between the two germline ends. Germline lookup yields CDR1 GTSNPN and CDR2 SVGIG (reference sequence). CDR3 sequence reads: CAWSEQTYTEAFF. In DNA form, the CDR3 reads TGTGCCTGGAGTGAACAAACATACACTGAAGCTTTCTTT.

The gene calls are TRBV19 and TRBJ2-7; either TRBD1 or TRBD2 may fit D (5 bases each). This CDR3 comprises 13 residues. Germline loops: CDR1 LNHDA, CDR2 SQIVND (reference sequence). With 4 bases removed from V and 5 bases from J, the gap between germline ends came to 12 bases. Here the CDR3 reads CASSTEGRDEQYF. Written as DNA, the CDR3 is TGTGCCAGTAGTACCGAGGGGCGGGACGAGCAGTACTTC.

This clone is a singleton in its sample. The chain combines TRBV7-2 with TRBJ2-3; 9 nucleotides agree with TRBD2. The CDR3 spans 16 residues. J lost 2 bases, V lost 5 bases, and 8 bases had no gene match. Germline V gene lookup returns CDR1 SGHTA and CDR2 FQGNSA. CDR3 sequence reads: CASSMMTSGHTDTQYF. The CDR3, as DNA: TGTGCCAGCAGCATGATGACTAGCGGTCACACAGATACGCAGTATTTT.

The rearrangement joins TRBV19 to TRBJ2-7; unclear D gene. The CDR3 has 16 residues. CDR1 and CDR2 from the germline V gene are LNHDA and SQIVND (reference sequence). The V end was cut by 7 bases, the J end by 1 base, with 20 bases between. CDR3 coding DNA: TGTGCCAGTACCTTGTGGCGAGCGTCTTTTTCCTACGAGCAGTACTTC. Protein product: CASTLWRASFSYEQYF.

The V gene is TRBV6-1, the J gene TRBJ1-5; D is uncertain. The CDR3 covers 13 residues. Germline V lookup: CDR1 MNHNS, CDR2 SASEGT. V was clipped by 5 bases and J by 5 bases, with 10 bases between them. CDR3 nucleotide sequence: TGTGCCAGCAGTCTAAGCCAACATCAGCCCCAGCATTTT. The encoded protein is CASSLSQHQPQHF.

DNA of the CDR3: TGTGCCAGCTCACCATACAGGGACCAGAACACTGAAGCTTTCTTT. Protein product: CASSPYRDQNTEAFF. The rearrangement uses TRBV18 and TRBJ1-1; D is perhaps TRBD1 (6 bases). With 2 bases removed from V and 1 base from J, the gap between germline ends came to 11 bases. This CDR3 is built from 15 residues. Germline V lookup: CDR1 KGHSH, CDR2 LQKENI.

V is TRBV6-5 and J is TRBJ2-3; 8 bases map to TRBD2. V dropped 4 bases and J dropped 2; count of bases not matched to a gene: 5. CDR1 is MNHEY, CDR2 SVGAGI, per germline. The CDR3 contains 15 residues. The CDR3 here is CASSSAGALTDTQYF. In DNA form, the CDR3 reads TGTGCCAGCAGTTCAGCGGGAGCCCTCACAGATACGCAGTATTTT.

The chain employs TRBV5-1 and TRBJ2-7, with D possibly being TRBD1 or TRBD2 (5 bases each). Germline-derived CDR1 and CDR2 are SGHRS and YFSETQ. The CDR3 has 12 amino acids. This chain's CDR3 is CASNLDIQGTNV. CDR3 DNA: TGCGCCAGCAACTTGGACATTCAAGGGACCAATGTC.

V and J are TRBV7-8 and TRBJ1-5; the D is unclear. Per germline, CDR1 SGHVS and CDR2 FQNEAQ. The CDR3 length is 12 residues. Trimming removed 4 bases at V and 3 bases at J, with 4 bases between. CDR3 bases: TGTGCCAGCAGCTCTCTCAATCAGCCCCAGCATTTT. Translated: CASSSLNQPQHF. Based on the CDR3 plus reference TRBV7-8 and TRBJ1-5, the full variable domain is GAGVSQSPRYKVAKRGQDVALRCDPISGHVSLFWYQQALGQGPEFLTYFQNEAQLDKSGLPSDRFFAERPEGSVSTLKIQRTQQEDSAVYLCASSSLNQPQHFGDGTRLSIL.

In this sample, this clone turned up a few times. This chain joins TRBV6-6 and TRBJ1-2, with a tentative D call TRBD1 (5 bases). V lost 2 bases, J lost 11 bases, and 12 bases lay in between. Germline-derived CDR1 and CDR2 are MNHNY and SVGAGI (reference sequence). The CDR3 runs to 12 residues. CDR3 sequence (DNA): TGTGCCAGCAGTTACCGGGGGATGTGGTACACCTTC. As protein: CASSYRGMWYTF.

The chain is built from TRBV6-4 and TRBJ2-1; 11 positions match TRBD2. CDR1 is MRHNA and CDR2 is SNTAGT in the germline V gene. The CDR3 is 17 residues long. The trim removed 5 bases at V and 2 bases at J, leaving 8 bases unmatched. The CDR3: CASSQNSGRVTYNEQFF. The CDR3 nucleotides are TGTGCCAGCAGTCAAAATAGCGGGAGGGTCACCTACAATGAGCAGTTCTTC.

V gene TRBV7-9 combines with J gene TRBJ1-1; 8 bases are shared with TRBD1. The CDR3 is 17 amino acids. Trimming at V came to 5 bases and at J to 0 bases, leaving 11 bases not matched to a gene. Germline V lookup: CDR1 SEHNR, CDR2 FQNEAQ (reference sequence). CDR3 region: CASSGRTGNIMNTEAFF. The CDR3 DNA reads TGTGCCAGCAGCGGGCGGACAGGGAACATCATGAACACTGAAGCTTTCTTT.

The chain recombines TRBV16 with TRBJ1-4, with D unresolved. Germline V lookup: CDR1 KGHSY, CDR2 FQNENV. V was cut by 5 bases and J by 2 bases, with 12 bases left in between. The CDR3 runs 15 residues. CDR3 sequence (DNA): TGTGCCAGCAGCTCAAGGGTTTCCACTAATGAAAAACTGTTTTTT. Amino acid sequence: CASSSRVSTNEKLFF.